The next 10 T cell receptor beta chains were all read from a single sample in a study of cytomegalovirus exposure and HLA in healthy donors. The PCR used 60 Vbeta and 13 Jbeta primers. The protocol was immunoSEQ multiplex PCR, while the TCRdb copy is restricted to in-frame clones and leaves out a portion. Among roughly 120,000 clones, around 84% were seen once, and the ten largest hold 2.5% to 3%. Sample: PBMCs. The receptors derive from a woman aged 18-29 years in good health and CMV-seropositive.

The rearrangement links TRBV25-1 to TRBJ2-2; D possibly corresponds to TRBD1 (5 bases). The CDR3 length is 16 residues. V was pared by 3 bases and J by 1 base, with 12 bases between. CDR1 is MGHDK and CDR2 is SYGVNS in the germline V gene. In DNA form, the CDR3 reads TGTGCCAGCAGTGATCCTCGGACAAGGAACACCGGGGAGCTGTTTTTT. The encoded protein is CASSDPRTRNTGELFF.

V usage is TRBV2 and J usage is TRBJ1-6; no clear D. The germline V gene has CDR1 SNHLY and CDR2 FYNNEI. The CDR3 is 13 residues long. V lost 7 bases and J 14 bases, leaving 18 bases between the germline ends. The CDR3 sequence: CASNEGVQFALHF. Written as DNA, the CDR3 is TGTGCCAGCAACGAGGGAGTCCAGTTCGCCCTCCACTTT.

This chain connects TRBV7-2 to TRBJ2-7; 7 bases fit TRBD2. From germline, CDR1 is SGHTA and CDR2 FQGNSA. There are 14 residues in the CDR3. The ends lost 5 bases at V and 10 bases at J; junction bases unmatched: 14. CDR3 bases: TGTGCCAGCAGCGCGGTTAGCGGGTGGGGGGATCAGTACTTC. Its protein is CASSAVSGWGDQYF. Filled out from reference TRBV7-2 and TRBJ2-7, the complete variable domain reads GAGVSQSPSNKVTEKGKDVELRCDPISGHTALYWYRQSLGQGLEFLIYFQGNSAPDKSGLPSDRFSAERTGGSVSTLTIQRTQQEDSAVYLCASSAVSGWGDQYFGPGTRLTVT.

The chain joins TRBV6-5 to TRBJ1-5; D uncertain. The ends were cut back, 6 bases at V and 0 bases at J, with 9 bases in the middle. The CDR3 loop spans 14 amino acids. Germline lookup yields CDR1 MNHEY and CDR2 SVGAGI. CDR3 amino acids: CASSPTYSNQPQHF. CDR3 DNA: TGTGCCAGCAGCCCCACATATAGCAATCAGCCCCAGCATTTT.

The chain is built from TRBV4-1 and TRBJ2-7; no reliable D call. This CDR3 has 13 residues. The V gene's germline CDR1 is MGHRA and CDR2 YSYEKL. V lost 1 base and J 4 bases, leaving 8 bases between the germline ends. This CDR3 is CASSQGSNYEQYF. The DNA for the CDR3 is TGCGCCAGCAGCCAAGGGAGCAATTACGAGCAGTACTTC.

V is TRBV7-9 and J is TRBJ1-1; D not certain. The CDR3 covers 13 residues. Germline lookup yields CDR1 SEHNR and CDR2 FQNEAQ (reference sequence). The V and J ends lost 3 bases and 1 base respectively, with 6 bases between them. The CDR3 region is CASSFGGNTEAFF. The CDR3, as DNA: TGTGCCAGCAGCTTCGGAGGGAACACTGAAGCTTTCTTT.

V and J are TRBV19 and TRBJ1-1; a weak D match, TRBD1 (5 bases). Trimming left V 5 bases short and J 5 bases short, with 18 bases between. This CDR3 is 15 amino acids long. Per germline, CDR1 LNHDA and CDR2 SQIVND (reference sequence). The CDR3 DNA follows: TGTGCCAGTAGTCACTGGGGGGGAAGTGGGACTGAAGCTTTCTTT. It is translated as CASSHWGGSGTEAFF. The full variable domain, its missing parts supplied by reference TRBV19 and TRBJ1-1, is DGGITQSPKYLFRKEGQNVTLSCEQNLNHDAMYWYRQDPGQGLRLIYYSQIVNDFQKGDIAEGYSVSREKKESFPLTVTSAQKNPTAFYLCASSHWGGSGTEAFFGQGTRLTVV.

This chain joins TRBV2 and TRBJ2-7; TRBD2 is a possible D gene (5 bases). The CDR3 has 13 amino acids. Germline V gives CDR1 SNHLY, CDR2 FYNNEI. Trimming stripped 7 bases from V and 2 bases from J, with 12 bases between. CDR3 residues: CASKNRGTYEQYF. The CDR3 nucleotides are TGTGCCAGCAAGAATCGGGGAACCTACGAGCAGTACTTC.

This chain uses TRBV6-5 with TRBJ1-5, with 7 bases matching TRBD1. Germline values: CDR1 MNHEY, CDR2 SVGAGI. The CDR3 spans 14 residues. The J segment lost 4 bases and the V segment lost 8 bases, leaving 8 bases of the junction unmatched. CDR3 DNA sequence: TGTGCCAGCGCCACCGGCAGGGGGAATCAGCCCCAGCATTTT. It specifies CASATGRGNQPQHF.

The chain uses TRBV28 and TRBJ2-3, with D maybe TRBD2 (6 bases). The length of the CDR3 is 13 residues. V was cut by 7 bases and J by 7 bases, with 15 bases left in between. CDR1 is MDHEN, CDR2 SYDVKM, per germline. The CDR3 DNA follows: TGTGCCAGCAAACTCGGAGGGCGTAATACGCAGTATTTT. This translates into CASKLGGRNTQYF.